This is a list of T cell receptor beta chains from one sample in a study of radiotherapy plus CTLA-4 blockade in lung cancer. TCRdb's copy holds only in-frame clones and misses some; the assay was immunoSEQ multiplex PCR. The sample holds about 62,000 clones, roughly three quarters seen once. The source material was peripheral blood, sampled from a patient treated with radiotherapy plus ipilimumab. These receptors all stem from a human donor with non-small cell lung cancer who had a complete response to radiotherapy plus ipilimumab. CDR3s include the opening cysteine and the closing phenylalanine or tryptophan. The order of the fields is clone size, J gene, D gene, V gene, CDR3 DNA, CDR3 protein. A D gene is named only where the DNA matches it firmly. Size is omitted from some rows. Given values are once, few, many or a class for expanded clones.

clone_size: .
j_call: TRBJ2-2
d_call: .
v_call: TRBV5-1
cdr3_nt: TGCGCCAGCAGCTTACAGTCAAACACCGGGGAGCTGTTTTTT
cdr3_aa: CASSLQSNTGELFF

clone_size: few
j_call: TRBJ1-4
d_call: TRBD1
v_call: TRBV7-9
cdr3_nt: TGTGCCAGCAGCTTTGGGACAGGGGGCCGCGATGAAAAACTGTTTTTT
cdr3_aa: CASSFGTGGRDEKLFF

clone_size: .
j_call: TRBJ2-3
d_call: TRBD2
v_call: TRBV27
cdr3_nt: TGTGCCAGCAGGACCGTCACTAGCGGAACAGATACGCAGTATTTT
cdr3_aa: CASRTVTSGTDTQYF

clone_size: few
j_call: TRBJ2-7
d_call: .
v_call: TRBV14
cdr3_nt: TGTGCCAGCAGCCATGCGATGCGAAGATACGAGCAGTACTTC
cdr3_aa: CASSHAMRRYEQYF

clone_size: .
j_call: TRBJ2-2
d_call: TRBD1
v_call: TRBV5-1
cdr3_nt: TGCGCCAGCAGCTTAGAGGGACAGGGCAACACCGGGGAGCTGTTTTTT
cdr3_aa: CASSLEGQGNTGELFF

clone_size: few
j_call: TRBJ1-2
d_call: TRBD1
v_call: TRBV27
cdr3_nt: TGTGCCAGCTACTACTTTCGACCGGGACAGGACGCCTTGAGTGGCTACACCTTC
cdr3_aa: CASYYFRPGQDALSGYTF

clone_size: .
j_call: TRBJ1-2
d_call: .
v_call: TRBV9
cdr3_nt: TGTGCCAGCAGCGTAGACTTGGGACACGGACCTTACACCTTC
cdr3_aa: CASSVDLGHGPYTF

clone_size: once
j_call: TRBJ2-1
d_call: TRBD2
v_call: TRBV29-1
cdr3_nt: TGCAGCGGGAGGGGGACGGCGGGAGGGTCCTCCTACAATGAGCAGTTCTTC
cdr3_aa: CSGRGTAGGSSYNEQFF

clone_size: .
j_call: TRBJ2-3
d_call: TRBD2
v_call: TRBV11-2
cdr3_nt: TGTGCCAGCAGTACCCGGACTAGCCGCACAGATACGCAGTATTTT
cdr3_aa: CASSTRTSRTDTQYF

clone_size: .
j_call: TRBJ2-7
d_call: .
v_call: TRBV5-1
cdr3_nt: TGCGCCAGCAGCCCTGGGACATTGCACTACGAGCAGTACTTC
cdr3_aa: CASSPGTLHYEQYF